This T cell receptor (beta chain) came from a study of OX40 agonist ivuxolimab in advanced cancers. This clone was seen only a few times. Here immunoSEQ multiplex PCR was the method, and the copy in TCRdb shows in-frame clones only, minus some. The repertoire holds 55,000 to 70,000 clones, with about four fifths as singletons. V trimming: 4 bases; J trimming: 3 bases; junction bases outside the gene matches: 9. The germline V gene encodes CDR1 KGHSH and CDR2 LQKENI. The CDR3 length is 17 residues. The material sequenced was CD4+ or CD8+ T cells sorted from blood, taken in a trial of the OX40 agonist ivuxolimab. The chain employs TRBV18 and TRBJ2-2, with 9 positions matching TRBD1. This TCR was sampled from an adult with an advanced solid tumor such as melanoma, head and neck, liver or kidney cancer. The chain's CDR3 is CASSLKDRGTDTGELFF. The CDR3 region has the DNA TGTGCCAGCTCACTAAAGGACAGGGGTACCGACACCGGGGAGCTGTTTTTT.